This TCR beta chain emerged from a study of shared clonotypes between healthy human individuals. CDR3 size: 15 residues. The germline V gene encodes CDR1 SGHDN and CDR2 FVKESK. Trimming removed 5 bases from V and 2 bases from J; junction bases left unmatched: 5. Study-level points and caveats: Roughly 4.6% of naive CD4 clonotypes were common to a few donors. Limited genetic and exposure-history diversity came from having few donors.

Concerning this clone itself: No antigen is known for it.

Genomic DNA of every subset was divided equally among multiple immunoSEQ plates. Assay: immunoSEQ multiplex PCR; the TCRdb copy retains only in-frame clones and omits some. The sample contains about 1.5 million clones, 95% to 99% of which appear only once. The TCR originated in a man aged 25-45 years in good health. The sequenced material came from naive CD4+ T cells sorted from blood. The subset: CD45RA+ positively selected. The V call is TRBV14, the J call TRBJ2-7, with TRBD2 identical over 11 bases. As DNA, the CDR3 is TGTGCCAGCAGCTTTAGACTAGCGGGAACCTACGAGCAGTACTTC. It encodes CASSFRLAGTYEQYF.